Listed here are 25 T cell receptor beta chains from one sample, sequenced in a study of blood T cell repertoires in COVID-19. Sequencing used immunoSEQ multiplex PCR; TCRdb keeps in-frame clones, though not all of them. The table has under 200,000 clones, 85% seen once; the top ten hold 0.85% to 1.2%. The sample was peripheral blood. The receptors were gathered from a man aged 40-50 years with acute or convalescent COVID-19.

This chain joins TRBV3-1 (or the pseudogene TRBV3-2) and TRBJ1-5, with 7 bases identical to TRBD1. This CDR3 region has 14 residues. Germline assignment: CDR1 LGHDT and CDR2 YNNKEL (reference sequence). The J segment lost 7 bases and the V segment lost 2 bases, leaving 5 bases of the junction unmatched. The CDR3, as DNA: TGTGCCAGCAGCCAACGACAGGGTAGCCAGCCCCAGCATTTT. Its protein is CASSQRQGSQPQHF.

The chain has TRBV12-3 or TRBV12-4 and TRBJ1-5, with D possibly being TRBD1 (5 bases). V lost 8 bases and J 5 bases, leaving 13 bases between the germline ends. This CDR3 is 13 amino acids long. Here the CDR3 reads CASLRGDHQPQHF. CDR3 DNA: TGTGCCAGCCTCCGGGGGGATCATCAGCCCCAGCATTTT.

The V and J genes are TRBV7-9 and TRBJ2-1; 7 bases are a match to TRBD2. CDR1 is SEHNR and CDR2 is FQNEAQ in the germline V gene (reference sequence). The CDR3 contains 15 residues. Trimming at V came to 6 bases and at J to 7 bases, leaving 12 bases not matched to a gene. The CDR3 DNA is TGTGCCAGCAGTCAAGGGGACTACTCGGGTAATGAGCAGTTCTTC. Its translation: CASSQGDYSGNEQFF.

The chain links TRBV10-3 to TRBJ2-1; TRBD2 aligns across 8 bases. Germline V gives CDR1 ENHRY, CDR2 SYGVKD. This CDR3 is 14 amino acids long. The junction had 7 bases not matched to a gene; V was cut back by 4 bases and J by 8 bases. The CDR3 protein is CAISAGGPWDEQFF. The CDR3 DNA reads as TGTGCCATCAGTGCGGGGGGGCCGTGGGATGAGCAGTTCTTC.

The chain couples TRBV29-1 to TRBJ2-7, with 10 bases aligning to TRBD1. Losses at the gene ends were 0 bases for V and 1 base for J; bases not matched to a gene: 0. The CDR3 loop spans 14 amino acids. From germline, CDR1 is SQVTM and CDR2 ANQGSEA. CDR3 coding DNA: TGCAGCGTTGAAGAGGGACAGGGGTCCTACGAGCAGTACTTC. This gives the protein CSVEEGQGSYEQYF.

This clone was detected only once. The CDR3 DNA reads as TGTGCCAGCAGTGCGACTGGGACTTTGGGGTCAGATACGCAGTATTTT. Its translation is CASSATGTLGSDTQYF. This sequence joins TRBV6-1 and TRBJ2-3; TRBD2 might be the D (6 bases). CDR1 and CDR2 from the germline V gene are MNHNS and SASEGT. This CDR3 is 16 amino acids long. Trimming shortened V by 4 bases and J by 4 bases, and 18 bases separated the two germline ends.

The chain links TRBV4-2 to TRBJ2-1, with D possibly matching TRBD2 (5 bases). The V gene lost 4 bases and the J gene lost 0 bases, with 10 bases spanning the gap. The CDR3 is 15 residues long. The germline CDR1 and CDR2 sequences are LGHNA and YNFKEQ. CDR3 nucleotides: TGTGCCAGCAGCCGAGCGGCAAGCTCCTACAATGAGCAGTTCTTC. Translating it yields CASSRAASSYNEQFF.

The chain joins TRBV5-6 to TRBJ2-7; D is ambiguous. The CDR3 length is 13 residues. Germline assignment: CDR1 SGHDT and CDR2 YYEEEE. The V end lost 0 bases, the J end lost 7 bases, and 11 bases lay between the germline ends. The DNA of the CDR3 is TGTGCCAGCAGCTTGGGGGCCAAAACAGAGCAGTACTTC. This translates into CASSLGAKTEQYF.

This chain uses TRBV7-2 with TRBJ2-1; D is ambiguous. Trimming cost V 1 base and J 8 bases, with 6 bases left between them. This CDR3 comprises 12 residues. Germline V gene sequence: CDR1 SGHTA, CDR2 FQGNSA. CDR3 residues: CASSLVEYEQFF. The DNA for the CDR3 is TGTGCCAGCAGCTTAGTGGAGTATGAGCAGTTCTTC.

The sample holds one count of this clone. This chain links TRBV4-1 with TRBJ1-2; D perhaps matches TRBD1 (6 bases). The CDR3 is 16 amino acids. Germline V gene lookup returns CDR1 MGHRA and CDR2 YSYEKL. Trimming removed 0 bases from V and 5 bases from J, with 16 bases in between. The CDR3 DNA reads as TGCGCCAGCAGCCAAGATCCAGAGGGGGTAAGGTATGGCTACACCTTC. Translating gives CASSQDPEGVRYGYTF.

The chain uses TRBV19 and TRBJ2-2; the D gene is possibly TRBD2 (7 bases). CDR1 is LNHDA, CDR2 SQIVND, per germline (reference sequence). V lost 2 bases to trimming and J lost 6 bases, with 13 bases between them. The CDR3 extends over 15 amino acids. This CDR3 reads CASSILGGASGELFF. CDR3 DNA: TGTGCCAGTAGTATATTAGGGGGGGCATCCGGGGAGCTGTTTTTT.

The gene calls are TRBV3-1 (or the pseudogene TRBV3-2) and TRBJ2-1, with 11 bases that match TRBD2. This CDR3 has 14 residues. Losses at the gene ends were 4 bases for V and 14 bases for J; bases not matched to a gene: 10. The germline gives CDR1 LGHDT, CDR2 YNNKEL (reference sequence). The CDR3 spells CASSPGLAGLREFF. For the CDR3, the DNA is TGTGCCAGCAGCCCTGGACTAGCGGGCCTCAGGGAGTTCTTC.

The chain is built from TRBV2 and TRBJ1-2; no firm D call. Germline CDR1 is SNHLY and CDR2 is FYNNEI. The CDR3 contains 13 residues. Trimming removed 5 bases at V and 1 base at J, with 8 bases between. The CDR3 nucleotides are TGTGCCAGCAGTTTTGACAATAACTATGGCTACACCTTC. This encodes CASSFDNNYGYTF.

The rearrangement uses TRBV7-2 and TRBJ1-3, with 7 bases aligning to TRBD1. The CDR3 loop spans 14 amino acids. The V and J ends lost 4 bases and 5 bases, in that order; junction bases with no gene match: 5. Per germline, CDR1 SGHTA and CDR2 FQGNSA. The CDR3 here is CASSSGDRRNTIYF. The CDR3 DNA sequence: TGTGCCAGCAGCTCCGGGGACAGAAGAAACACCATATATTTT.

In its sample, this clone was seen once. The gene calls are TRBV12-5 and TRBJ1-4, with TRBD1 identical over 10 bases. CDR1 and CDR2 (germline): LGHNT, FRNRAP. V gave up 6 bases and J gave up 2 bases; unmatched junction bases: 15. The CDR3 runs 19 residues. The CDR3 here is CASGRIDRGPDGTNEKLFF. Written as DNA, the CDR3 is TGTGCTAGTGGCCGGATCGACAGGGGGCCTGATGGGACTAATGAAAAACTGTTTTTT.

J is TRBJ1-3 and V is TRBV9; D is possibly TRBD1 (6 bases). The CDR3 has 13 residues. V was clipped by 5 bases and J by 1 base, with 7 bases between them. CDR1 is SGDLS, CDR2 YYNGEE, per germline. CDR3 sequence: CASSQGSGNTIYF. In nucleotides, the CDR3 is TGTGCCAGCAGTCAGGGGTCTGGAAACACCATATATTTT.

The chain joins TRBV9 to TRBJ1-4, with D maybe TRBD1 (6 bases). The V end was cut by 3 bases, the J end by 8 bases, with 17 bases between. The germline CDR1 and CDR2 sequences are SGDLS and YYNGEE. This CDR3 spans 15 amino acids. As DNA, the CDR3 is TGTGCCAGCAGCGGACGGGGGGGCGGAAAGGAAAAACTGTTTTTT. Protein: CASSGRGGGKEKLFF.

The chain links TRBV5-6 to TRBJ1-6; perhaps TRBD1 as D (5 bases). Between the trimmed V and J ends, which lost 0 bases and 7 bases, there was a span of 11 bases. Germline lookup yields CDR1 SGHDT and CDR2 YYEEEE. The CDR3 is 15 residues long. CDR3 residues: CASSLGPGGNSPLHF. The CDR3 nucleotides read TGTGCCAGCAGCTTGGGACCCGGGGGGAATTCACCCCTCCACTTT. Filled out from reference TRBV5-6 and TRBJ1-6, the complete variable domain reads DAGVTQSPTHLIKTRGQQVTLRCSPKSGHDTVSWYQQALGQGPQFIFQYYEEEERQRGNFPDRFSGHQFPNYSSELNVNALLLGDSALYLCASSLGPGGNSPLHFGNGTRLTVT.

Many counts were recorded for this clone. The V call is TRBV27, the J call TRBJ2-2; maybe TRBD1 (6 bases). V shed 6 bases and J shed 3 bases, with 14 bases lying between them. This CDR3 contains 15 residues. Germline V gives CDR1 MNHEY, CDR2 SMNVEV (reference sequence). CDR3 DNA sequence: TGTGCCAGCAGATCACGGACAGTCTACACCGGGGAGCTGTTTTTT. It translates to CASRSRTVYTGELFF.

This clone occurred a few times. V and J are TRBV30 and TRBJ1-1, with D unclear. Germline values: CDR1 GTSNPN, CDR2 SVGIG (reference sequence). The ends were cut back, 2 bases at V and 4 bases at J, with 8 bases in the middle. This CDR3 is built from 12 residues. CDR3 residues: CAWSPLGTEAFF. CDR3 DNA: TGTGCCTGGAGTCCCCTAGGCACTGAAGCTTTCTTT.

V and J are TRBV6-4 and TRBJ2-1; TRBD2 matches at 8 bases. Germline V gives CDR1 MRHNA, CDR2 SNTAGT. The CDR3 loop spans 14 amino acids. J lost 5 bases, V lost 3 bases, and 3 bases had no gene match. CDR3 in DNA: TGTGCCAGCAGTGAACGGGGGGGCCACAATGAGCAGTTCTTC. It encodes CASSERGGHNEQFF.

V usage is TRBV29-1 and J usage is TRBJ2-1; the D gene is possibly TRBD1 (5 bases). V lost 3 bases and J lost 3, with 9 bases in between. This CDR3 is 13 amino acids long. From germline, CDR1 is SQVTM and CDR2 ANQGSEA. The CDR3 sequence: CSVDMDNYNEQFF. In DNA, the CDR3 is TGCAGCGTTGATATGGACAACTACAATGAGCAGTTCTTC.

This clone is a singleton in its sample. The CDR3 sequence is CASSENGGGETQYF. The CDR3 DNA sequence: TGTGCCAGCAGTGAAAACGGGGGGGGAGAGACCCAGTACTTC. This chain joins TRBV2 and TRBJ2-5; 8 nucleotides line up with TRBD2. Trimming at V came to 2 bases and at J to 4 bases, leaving 3 bases not matched to a gene. Per the germline V gene, CDR1 is SNHLY and CDR2 is FYNNEI. CDR3 length equals 14 residues.

The chain couples TRBV27 to TRBJ1-3; D is undetermined. Trimming took off 5 bases at V and 1 base at J, with 9 bases between the two ends. This CDR3 is 14 amino acids long. The germline CDR1 and CDR2 sequences are MNHEY and SMNVEV (reference sequence). CDR3 residues: CASSLGVSGNTIYF. The CDR3 region has the DNA TGTGCCAGCAGTCTGGGCGTATCTGGAAACACCATATATTTT.

V gene TRBV12-3 or TRBV12-4 combines with J gene TRBJ1-1, with a weak D call TRBD1 (5 bases). The CDR3 spans 13 residues. V dropped 3 bases and J dropped 7 bases, with 12 bases sitting between them. This CDR3 reads CASSLLGGGEAFF. CDR3 bases: TGTGCCAGCAGTTTGCTCGGGGGGGGTGAAGCTTTCTTT.